This TCR beta chain was profiled in a study of Graves' ophthalmopathy and Graves' hyperthyroidism (dated by TCRdb to 2016 to 2019). For context, the study as a whole: Peripheral blood was collected at initial diagnosis, prior to any treatment. To tell Graves' ophthalmopathy apart from Graves' hyperthyroidism, and to predict which patients would progress to ophthalmopathy, the study relied on TCR beta repertoire signatures. A discovery set of 100 patients (around 40 ophthalmopathy, 55 to 65 stable hyperthyroidism) was enrolled to explore V-J signatures distinguishing ophthalmopathy from hyperthyroidism. The independent validation cohort included approximately 19 hyperthyroidism patients plus 17 patients who later progressed from hyperthyroidism to ophthalmopathy. Following sample collection, hyperthyroidism patients were given methimazole at a starting dose of 30 mg daily, and ophthalmopathy patients were given high-dose intravenous methylprednisolone. In over 5 hyperthyroidism patients, the T-cell repertoire of thyroid tissue was compared with the T-cell repertoire of blood. In total, 135 blood samples were TCR-sequenced: 40 to 45 ophthalmopathy, about 75 hyperthyroidism and roughly 17 hyperthyroidism-to-ophthalmopathy patients. The 90 to 100 discovery patients were randomly divided into training and test sets at a 7:3 ratio.

Turning to this clonotype: No antigen is known for it. No much larger clonotype is one base removed from it; base qualities were not supplied.

Between the V and J ends, shortened by 5 bases and 1 base respectively, the junction contains 15 bases. The CDR3 goes from the cysteine to the phenylalanine over 15 residues. Here the CDR3 DNA is all that survives: 45 bases in frame from base 1. For CDR1 and CDR2, the germline V gene (reference sequence) lists LNHDA and SQIVND. Ophthalmopathy patients were characterized by moderately to severely active disease, a Clinical Activity Score of at least 3, a NOSPECS grade of at least 4, and a disease duration under 3 months. Patients with other autoimmune diseases, uncontrolled infections, pregnancy or lactation were excluded from the study. Diagnosis relied on clinical symptoms, serum thyroxine, TRAb, thyroid ultrasound and orbital computed tomography. Using Ficoll-Paque density gradient centrifugation, PBMCs were isolated from approximately 11 ml of fresh peripheral blood. Total RNA was extracted using Trizol reagent, and RNA quality was checked on an Agilent 2100 Bioanalyzer.

The full study reports these points: Most of the expanded thyroid clonotypes with a frequency above 0.001 were also detected in blood, and it was suggested that the thyroid immune response may be reflected by blood repertoires. In validation, the model predicted ophthalmopathy progression with less than 71% sensitivity and approximately 78% specificity; some twelve predicted patients were CT-confirmed with GO in a median of about 7.1 months. Sample size was not statistically predetermined, and group allocation was not concealed from the investigators. Ophthalmopathy was separated from stable hyperthyroidism by the 13-signature model with 85% to 90% sensitivity and approximately 84% specificity in cross-validation and with 80%/75% in the test set.

For repertoire sequencing, TCR beta CDR3 regions were amplified from RNA transcripts. HTBI primers and the Qiagen OneStep RT-PCR kit were used in a first-round RT-PCR, which was followed by a second-round multiplex PCR, size selection and purification. Sequencing of the libraries was carried out on an Illumina HiSeq2000 in paired-end mode with 100 bp reads. The authors processed their data as follows. SOAPnuke was used to process the reads, throwing out any read that had adapters, had uncalled bases, had a mean Phred below 15, or lacked an exact constant-primer or identifier match. High-quality paired reads were merged with COPE v1.2.5. Each unique nucleotide sequence was treated as a clonotype, and MiTCR v1.1 was used to align the clonotypes to the IMGT TRB V, D and J references. The analysis was limited to V-J combinations with a frequency above 0.0001, which together covered 99.2% of repertoires. For each V-J combination, a TCR clonal expansion and chaos score was defined as F50 clonal expansion divided by the chaos observed in the TCRdist matrix. Welch's t-statistics and random forest were used to reduce features to approximately 13 V-J combinations, which were fed into a naive Bayes classifier. The similarity between thyroid and blood repertoires was quantified using the Morisita-Horn index. TCRdb itself trimmed the public reads at Q25 with fastp, ran MiXCR and retained productive beta chains. Every distinct CDR3 protein forms one entry, paired with its most common genes and DNA. These V and J calls originate from TCRdb's pipeline instead of the authors' own analysis. The sample table shows about half a million distinct CDR3 sequences, and roughly an eighth are seen once. The ten largest account for approximately 9.8% of the sample.

The TCR originated in a woman aged 25 to 45 with Graves' ophthalmopathy. Donor details come from another sample of the same person, matched by shared clones. The sample was blood. In this chain, TRBV19 is recombined with TRBJ2-7; the D gene is possibly TRBD2, with 6 bases matching. The CDR3 protein is CASSPSAGRSYEQYF. DNA sequence: TGTGCCAGTAGTCCTTCGGCAGGGAGGTCCTACGAGCAGTACTTC.